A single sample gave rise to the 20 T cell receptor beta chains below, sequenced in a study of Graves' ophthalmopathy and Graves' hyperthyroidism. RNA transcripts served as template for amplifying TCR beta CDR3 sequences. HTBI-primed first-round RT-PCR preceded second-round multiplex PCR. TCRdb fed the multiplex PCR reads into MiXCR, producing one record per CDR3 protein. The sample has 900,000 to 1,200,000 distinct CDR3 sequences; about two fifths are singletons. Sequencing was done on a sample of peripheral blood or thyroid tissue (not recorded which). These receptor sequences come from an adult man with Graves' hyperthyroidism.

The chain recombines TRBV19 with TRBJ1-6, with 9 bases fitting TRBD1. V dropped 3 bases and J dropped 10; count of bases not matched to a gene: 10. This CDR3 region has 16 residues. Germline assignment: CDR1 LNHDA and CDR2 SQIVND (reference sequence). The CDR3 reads CASSIWGQGGISPLHF. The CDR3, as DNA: TGTGCCAGTAGTATTTGGGGACAGGGAGGGATATCACCCCTCCACTTT.

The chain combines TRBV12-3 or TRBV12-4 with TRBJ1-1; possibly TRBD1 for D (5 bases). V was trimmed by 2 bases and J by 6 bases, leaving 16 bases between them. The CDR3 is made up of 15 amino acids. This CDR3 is CASSLSPARGPEAFF. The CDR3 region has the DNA TGTGCCAGCAGTTTATCCCCCGCGAGGGGACCTGAAGCTTTCTTT.

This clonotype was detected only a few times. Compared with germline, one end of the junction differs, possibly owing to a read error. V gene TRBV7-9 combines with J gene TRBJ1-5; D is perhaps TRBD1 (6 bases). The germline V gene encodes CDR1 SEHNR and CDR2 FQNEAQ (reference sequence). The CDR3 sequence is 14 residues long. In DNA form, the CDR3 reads TGTGCCAGCAGCCGTGATGGGGGCAAACAGCCCCAGCATTTT. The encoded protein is CASSRDGGKQPQHF. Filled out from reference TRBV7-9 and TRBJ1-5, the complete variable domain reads DTGVSQNPRHKITKRGQNVTFRCDPISEHNRLYWYRQTLGQGPEFLTYFQNEAQLEKSRLLSDRFSAERPKGSFSTLEIQRTEQGDSAMYLCASSRDGGKQPQHFGDGTRLSIL.

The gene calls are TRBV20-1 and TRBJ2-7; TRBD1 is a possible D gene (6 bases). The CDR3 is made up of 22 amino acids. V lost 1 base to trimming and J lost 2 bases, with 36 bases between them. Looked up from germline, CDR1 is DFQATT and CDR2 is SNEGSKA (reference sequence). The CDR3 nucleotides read TGCAGTGCTAGAGTGATAAAGGGTCGAACAGGGTTTTCGGATCGGGACCCCTACGAGCAGTACTTC. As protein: CSARVIKGRTGFSDRDPYEQYF.

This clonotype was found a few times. DNA of the CDR3: TGTGCCAGTAGTGCGGGACAGGGTTCGGTCTACGAGCAGTACTTC. Protein: CASSAGQGSVYEQYF. This chain joins TRBV19 and TRBJ2-7; 9 nucleotides match TRBD1. Germline values: CDR1 LNHDA, CDR2 SQIVND (reference sequence). Trimming took 5 bases from V and 3 from J; bases not matched to a gene: 8. CDR3 length: 15 amino acids.

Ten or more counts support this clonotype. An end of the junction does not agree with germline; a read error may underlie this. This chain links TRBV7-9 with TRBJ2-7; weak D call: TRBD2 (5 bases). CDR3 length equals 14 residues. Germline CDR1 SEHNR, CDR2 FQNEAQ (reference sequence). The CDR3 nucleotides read TGTGCCAGCAGCTTAGTCGCTAGCTCCCACGAGCAGTACTTC. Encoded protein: CASSLVASSHEQYF. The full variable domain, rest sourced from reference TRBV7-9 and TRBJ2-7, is DTGVSQNPRHKITKRGQNVTFRCDPISEHNRLYWYRQTLGQGPEFLTYFQNEAQLEKSRLLSDRFSAERPKGSFSTLEIQRTEQGDSAMYLCASSLVASSHEQYFGPGTRLTVT.

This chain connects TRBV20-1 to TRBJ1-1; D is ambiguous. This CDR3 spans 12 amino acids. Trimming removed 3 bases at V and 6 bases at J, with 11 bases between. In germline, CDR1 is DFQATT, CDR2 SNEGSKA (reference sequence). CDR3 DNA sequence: TGCAGTGCTAGCGTCGGGGTAGCTGAAGCTTTCTTT. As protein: CSASVGVAEAFF.

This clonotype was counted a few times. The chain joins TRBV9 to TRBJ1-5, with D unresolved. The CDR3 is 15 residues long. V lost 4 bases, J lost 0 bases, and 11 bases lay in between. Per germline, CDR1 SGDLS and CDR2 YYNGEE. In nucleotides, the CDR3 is TGTGCCAGCAGCCAAGAGCCCAGTAGCAATCAGCCCCAGCATTTT. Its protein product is CASSQEPSSNQPQHF.

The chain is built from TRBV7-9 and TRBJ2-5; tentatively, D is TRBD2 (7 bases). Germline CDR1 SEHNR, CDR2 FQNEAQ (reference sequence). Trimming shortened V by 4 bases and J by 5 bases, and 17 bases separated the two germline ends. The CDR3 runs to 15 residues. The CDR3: CASSSPGGGSETQYF. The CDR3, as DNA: TGTGCCAGCAGCTCCCCGGGGGGCGGGTCGGAGACCCAGTACTTC.

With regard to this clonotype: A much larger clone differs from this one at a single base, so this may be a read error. In DNA, the CDR3 is TGTGCCAGCAGCAGTGACTCCTATAGTTCACCCCTCCACTTT. Protein product: CASSSDSYSSPLHF. J is TRBJ1-6 and V is TRBV7-9; no clear D. This CDR3 comprises 14 residues. Germline loops: CDR1 SEHNR, CDR2 FQNEAQ (reference sequence).

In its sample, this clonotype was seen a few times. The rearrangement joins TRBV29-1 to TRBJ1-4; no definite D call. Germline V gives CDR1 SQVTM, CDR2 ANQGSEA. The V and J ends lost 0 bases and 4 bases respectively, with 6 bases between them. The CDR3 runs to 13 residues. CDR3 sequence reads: CSVEDPGNEKLFF. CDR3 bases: TGCAGCGTTGAAGACCCCGGTAATGAAAAACTGTTTTTT.

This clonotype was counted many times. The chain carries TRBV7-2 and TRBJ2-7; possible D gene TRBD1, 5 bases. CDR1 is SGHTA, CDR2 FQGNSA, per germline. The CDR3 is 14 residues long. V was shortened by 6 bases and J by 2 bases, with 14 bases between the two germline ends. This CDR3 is CASSSSLGPYEQYF. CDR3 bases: TGTGCCAGCAGTTCCTCGCTGGGGCCCTACGAGCAGTACTTC.

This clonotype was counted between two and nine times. In DNA form, the CDR3 reads TGCGCCAGCAGCCAAGATCTGAGCGGGTATAGCAATCAGCCCCAGCATTTT. Protein sequence: CASSQDLSGYSNQPQHF. The chain employs TRBV4-3 and TRBJ1-5; D is unresolved. From germline, CDR1 is LGHNA and CDR2 YSLEER. This CDR3 is 17 amino acids long. The germline V and J ends were trimmed by 0 bases and 0 bases, with 12 bases remaining between them.

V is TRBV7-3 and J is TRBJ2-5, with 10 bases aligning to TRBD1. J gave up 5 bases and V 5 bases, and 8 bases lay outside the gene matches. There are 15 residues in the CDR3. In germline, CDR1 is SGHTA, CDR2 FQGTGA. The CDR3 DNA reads TGTGCCAGCAGCCAGACAGGGGGCTGGGTGGAGACCCAGTACTTC. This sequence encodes CASSQTGGWVETQYF.

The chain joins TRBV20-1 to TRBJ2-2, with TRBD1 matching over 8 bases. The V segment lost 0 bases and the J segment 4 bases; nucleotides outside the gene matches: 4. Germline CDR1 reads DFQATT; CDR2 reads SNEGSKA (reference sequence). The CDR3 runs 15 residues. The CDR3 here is CSARDFGTGTGELFF. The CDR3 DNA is TGCAGTGCTAGAGATTTCGGGACAGGCACCGGGGAGCTGTTTTTT.

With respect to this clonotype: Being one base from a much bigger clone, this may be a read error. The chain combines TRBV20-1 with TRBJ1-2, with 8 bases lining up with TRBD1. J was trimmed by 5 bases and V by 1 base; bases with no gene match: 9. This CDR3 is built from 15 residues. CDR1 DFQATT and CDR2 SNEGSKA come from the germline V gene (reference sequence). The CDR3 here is CSARGLGTGFYGYTF. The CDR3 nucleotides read TGCAGTGCTAGAGGTCTCGGGACAGGTTTTTATGGCTACACCTTC.

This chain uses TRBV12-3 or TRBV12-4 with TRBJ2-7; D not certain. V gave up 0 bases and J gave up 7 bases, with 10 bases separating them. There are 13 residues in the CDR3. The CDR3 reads CASSLAAGREQYF. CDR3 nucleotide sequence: TGTGCCAGCAGTTTAGCAGCCGGGCGAGAGCAGTACTTC.

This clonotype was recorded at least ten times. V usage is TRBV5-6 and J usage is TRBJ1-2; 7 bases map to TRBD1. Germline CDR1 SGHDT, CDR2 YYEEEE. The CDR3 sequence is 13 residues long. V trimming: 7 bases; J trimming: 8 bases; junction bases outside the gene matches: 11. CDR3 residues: CASRTSGGAGYTF. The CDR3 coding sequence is TGTGCCAGCCGCACGTCAGGGGGAGCCGGCTACACCTTC.

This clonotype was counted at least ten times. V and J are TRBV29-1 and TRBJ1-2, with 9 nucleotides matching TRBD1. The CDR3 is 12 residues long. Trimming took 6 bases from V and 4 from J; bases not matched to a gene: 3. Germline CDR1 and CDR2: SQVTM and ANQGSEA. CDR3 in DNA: TGCAGCGTGGAGACAGGGGGCTATGGCTACACCTTC. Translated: CSVETGGYGYTF.

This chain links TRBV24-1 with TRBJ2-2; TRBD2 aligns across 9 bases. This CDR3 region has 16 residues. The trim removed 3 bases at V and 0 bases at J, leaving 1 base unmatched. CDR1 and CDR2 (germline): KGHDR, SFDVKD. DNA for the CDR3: TGTGCCACCAGTGATGGACTAGCGACGAACACCGGGGAGCTGTTTTTT. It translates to CATSDGLATNTGELFF.